This entry lists 20 T cell receptor beta chains sequenced from one sample in a study of regulatory T cells in long-lasting Graves disease. Arm-PCR of CDR3 regions with iRepertoire HTBI primers generated TCR beta libraries. TCRdb analysed the multiplex PCR reads with MiXCR anew, one entry per CDR3 protein. The sample lists about 200,000 distinct CDR3 sequences; about 17% were seen once. Time point meaning: newly diagnosed GD, antithyroid drugs for less than 3 months. There was RNA extracted from PBMCs, and the TCR library was made from it. The sequences come from peripheral blood mononuclear cells (PBMCs), collected at new diagnosis, from a patient treated with antithyroid drugs. These receptors originate from a female donor with Graves disease.

This clonotype was recorded many times. V usage is TRBV12-3 or TRBV12-4 and J usage is TRBJ2-5; weak D call: TRBD1 (5 bases). Trimming pared 3 bases from V and 8 bases from J, leaving 10 bases between. CDR3 length: 12 amino acids. CDR3 region: CASSLGQGTQYF. As DNA, the CDR3 is TGTGCCAGCAGTTTGGGGCAAGGCACCCAGTACTTC.

This clonotype was seen many times. The rearrangement joins TRBV6-1 to TRBJ2-5, with D perhaps given as TRBD1 or TRBD2 (5 bases each). CDR1 and CDR2 (germline): MNHNS, SASEGT. The CDR3 consists of 14 residues. V lost 6 bases to trimming and J lost 1 base, with 12 bases between them. Here the CDR3 reads CASSRGPLQETQYF. The CDR3 coding sequence is TGTGCCAGCAGCCGGGGCCCCCTCCAAGAGACCCAGTACTTC.

This clonotype was observed many times. The rearrangement links TRBV6-1 to TRBJ1-1; TRBD1 agrees at 7 bases. CDR3 size: 14 residues. Germline CDR1 and CDR2: MNHNS and SASEGT. The V and J ends lost 7 bases and 5 bases, in that order; junction bases with no gene match: 10. CDR3 in amino acids: CASIEEGAGTEAFF. CDR3 nucleotide sequence: TGTGCCAGCATCGAAGAGGGGGCTGGTACTGAAGCTTTCTTT.

The V call is TRBV7-8, the J call TRBJ1-1; 9 bases fit TRBD1. This CDR3 has 14 amino acids. Germline CDR1 reads SGHVS; CDR2 reads FQNEAQ. Trimming removed 3 bases from V and 5 bases from J; junction bases left unmatched: 4. CDR3 DNA sequence: TGTGCCAGCAGCTTGACAGGGGGTGAGACTGAAGCTTTCTTT. This sequence encodes CASSLTGGETEAFF.

At least ten counts were recorded for this clonotype. The chain recombines TRBV6-5 with TRBJ1-1; no firm D call. CDR1 and CDR2 (germline): MNHEY, SVGAGI. The V end lost 4 bases, the J end lost 8 bases, and 14 bases lay between the germline ends. The CDR3 totals 13 residues. This chain's CDR3 is CASSLLTREEAFF. The CDR3 coding sequence is TGTGCCAGCAGTTTACTAACAAGGGAGGAAGCTTTCTTT.

The chain joins TRBV29-1 to TRBJ2-1; no definite D call. Trimming took 3 bases from V and 2 from J, leaving 20 bases between them. CDR1 SQVTM and CDR2 ANQGSEA come from the germline V gene. This CDR3 comprises 17 residues. The CDR3 nucleotides read TGCAGCGTTGAGGCCGGGCAAGCCGGCGACGCCTACAATGAGCAGTTCTTC. Translating gives CSVEAGQAGDAYNEQFF.

This rearrangement joins TRBV9 to TRBJ1-4, with D hard to call. Germline lookup yields CDR1 SGDLS and CDR2 YYNGEE. With 3 bases removed from V and 5 bases from J, the gap between germline ends came to 11 bases. CDR3 length: 14 amino acids. CDR3 DNA: TGTGCCAGCAGCGAGGACCTGGGGAATGAAAAACTGTTTTTT. It yields the protein CASSEDLGNEKLFF.

The table lists this clonotype with many counts. The V gene is TRBV19, the J gene TRBJ1-1, with D possibly matching TRBD1 (5 bases). Trimming removed 4 bases from V and 0 bases from J, with 18 bases in between. Per germline, CDR1 LNHDA and CDR2 SQIVND (reference sequence). The CDR3 has 17 residues. The CDR3 spells CASSTRLQGLLNTEAFF. CDR3 in DNA: TGTGCCAGTAGTACCCGGCTGCAGGGTCTCCTGAACACTGAAGCTTTCTTT.

Ten or more counts support this clonotype. CDR3 in amino acids: CSASGLDRSTDTQYF. In nucleotides, the CDR3 is TGCAGTGCTAGCGGACTAGACCGAAGCACAGATACGCAGTATTTT. This chain links TRBV20-1 with TRBJ2-3; TRBD2 aligns across 7 bases. Germline V lookup: CDR1 DFQATT, CDR2 SNEGSKA (reference sequence). V was clipped by 3 bases and J by 0 bases; unmatched bases: 6. CDR3 length equals 15 residues.

The V gene is TRBV19, the J gene TRBJ2-1, with a possible D match to TRBD2 (6 bases). Deletions cut 1 base from V and 9 bases from J, with 10 bases between. This CDR3 has 13 residues. Looked up from germline, CDR1 is LNHDA and CDR2 is SQIVND (reference sequence). This CDR3 reads CASSIGWRGEQFF. In DNA, the CDR3 is TGTGCCAGTAGTATAGGCTGGCGGGGTGAGCAGTTCTTC.

On this clonotype itself: This is likely a read error, given that the CDR3 carries no conserved phenylalanine or tryptophan at its end. The limits of the CDR3 on the DNA are not certain, so only TCRdb's listed CDR3 is given. The chain combines TRBV3-1 with TRBJ2-7; the D call in the table, TRBD2, was not verified against the DNA. A total of 11 residues make up the CDR3, ends included. The V gene's germline CDR1 is LGHDT and CDR2 YNNKEL (reference sequence). Here the CDR3 reads CASSPPRGLAG.

This chain links TRBV11-2 with TRBJ2-7; a possible D gene is TRBD2 (6 bases). This CDR3 comprises 12 residues. Germline V lookup: CDR1 SGHAT, CDR2 FQNNGV. V was cut by 8 bases and J by 7 bases, with 15 bases left in between. CDR3 in amino acids: CASSLGGWEQYF. CDR3 DNA sequence: TGTGCCAGCTCTCTCGGGGGTTGGGAGCAGTACTTC.

The CDR3 nucleotides read TGTGCCAGCAGCTTAGAGGGACAGGGGCTCACAGATACGCAGTATTTT. Translated: CASSLEGQGLTDTQYF. The genes are TRBV11-2 and TRBJ2-3, with 10 bases aligning to TRBD1. With 0 bases clipped from V and 2 bases from J, the junction kept 2 bases outside the gene matches. The length of the CDR3 is 16 residues. The germline gives CDR1 SGHAT, CDR2 FQNNGV. Based on the CDR3 plus reference TRBV11-2 and TRBJ2-3, the full variable domain is EAGVAQSPRYKIIEKRQSVAFWCNPISGHATLYWYQQILGQGPKLLIQFQNNGVVDDSQLPKDRFSAERLKGVDSTLKIQPAKLEDSAVYLCASSLEGQGLTDTQYFGPGTRLTVL.

The CDR3 protein is CATRGQGLAKNIQYF. The CDR3 coding sequence is TGTGCCACCAGGGGACAGGGTCTAGCCAAAAACATTCAGTACTTC. This chain uses TRBV28 with TRBJ2-4; 9 bases fit TRBD1. This CDR3 has 15 residues. J gave up 0 bases and V 10 bases, and 7 bases lay outside the gene matches. Germline V gene data show CDR1 as MDHEN and CDR2 as SYDVKM.

Turning to this clonotype: A far larger clone is a single base away, which makes a read error likely. In this CDR3 the conserved last residue, phenylalanine or tryptophan, is missing, so a read error is likely. The chain is built from TRBV11-3 and TRBJ2-2, with D maybe TRBD2 (5 bases). Germline V gene lookup returns CDR1 SGHNT and CDR2 YENEEA. V dropped 0 bases and J dropped 6 bases, with 11 bases sitting between them. The CDR3 loop spans 15 amino acids. The CDR3 DNA sequence: TGTGCCAGCAGCTTAGATCTCGGAGGTCCCGGGGAGCTGTTTTGT. This gives the protein CASSLDLGGPGELFC.

This clonotype has a count of ten or more. The chain carries TRBV7-2 and TRBJ2-2, with TRBD2 matching 13 bases. Trimming at V came to 4 bases and at J to 1 base, leaving 3 bases not matched to a gene. Germline CDR1 and CDR2: SGHTA and FQGNSA. CDR3 length equals 17 residues. The CDR3 here is CASSWRLAGGNTGELFF. The CDR3 nucleotides read TGTGCCAGCAGCTGGAGACTAGCGGGAGGGAACACCGGGGAGCTGTTTTTT.

This clonotype was observed at least ten times. This chain connects TRBV18 to TRBJ1-2; D uncertain. The V end was cut by 6 bases, the J end by 8 bases, with 16 bases between. Germline V gene lookup returns CDR1 KGHSH and CDR2 LQKENI. The CDR3 totals 13 residues. DNA of the CDR3: TGTGCCAGCTCTGAGCGAGGGAGTTGGGGCTACACCTTC. The encoded protein is CASSERGSWGYTF.

There are many counts of this clonotype. The V and J genes are TRBV15 and TRBJ1-2; D remains unclear. Germline CDR1 LNHNV, CDR2 YYDKDF (reference sequence). The V end was cut by 0 bases, the J end by 0 bases, with 5 bases between. The CDR3 extends over 14 amino acids. The CDR3 protein is CATSRDPTNYGYTF. As DNA, the CDR3 is TGTGCCACCAGCAGAGATCCGACTAACTATGGCTACACCTTC.

This clonotype was observed at least ten times. J is TRBJ1-3 and V is TRBV20-1; maybe TRBD1 (6 bases). V lost 7 bases and J lost 5, with 15 bases in between. Germline V gives CDR1 DFQATT, CDR2 SNEGSKA (reference sequence). The CDR3 spans 13 residues. The CDR3 sequence is CSVAVQGRNTIYF. The CDR3 nucleotides are TGCAGTGTAGCCGTCCAGGGGAGAAACACCATATATTTT.

This clonotype came up many times. The chain is built from TRBV11-3 and TRBJ2-1; 9 nucleotides agree with TRBD2. There are 15 residues in the CDR3. Germline loops: CDR1 SGHNT, CDR2 YENEEA. The trim removed 3 bases at V and 6 bases at J, leaving 6 bases unmatched. CDR3 amino acids: CASSFLSGSFNEQFF. As DNA, the CDR3 is TGTGCCAGCAGCTTCCTTAGCGGGAGTTTCAATGAGCAGTTCTTC. Looking up the rest from reference TRBV11-3 and TRBJ2-1 gives the full variable domain: EAGVVQSPRYKIIEKKQPVAFWCNPISGHNTLYWYLQNLGQGPELLIRYENEEAVDDSQLPKDRFSAERLKGVDSTLKIQPAELGDSAVYLCASSFLSGSFNEQFFGPGTRLTVL.